This entry lists 9 T cell receptor beta chains sequenced from one sample in a study of shared clonotypes between healthy human individuals. Clones were sequenced by immunoSEQ multiplex PCR, and TCRdb holds only the in-frame ones, with some missing. This table holds about 2.1 million clones, roughly 93% found once. Only CD45RO-negative cells positively selected for CCR7 counted as naive CD8 cells, so terminally differentiated effector memory CD45RA+ cells were excluded. The sample comprised naive CD8+ T cells from PBMCs. The receptors shown here come from a man aged 18 to 29 in good health. Some clones in this sample may be carry-over from other donors' samples.

This chain connects TRBV6-5 to TRBJ1-1, with unresolved D. Germline assignment: CDR1 MNHEY and CDR2 SVGAGI. The germline V and J ends were trimmed by 2 bases and 1 base, with 5 bases remaining between them. The CDR3 consists of 13 residues. CDR3 sequence (DNA): TGTGCCAGCAGTTACCACGAGAACACTGAAGCTTTCTTT. Translation gives CASSYHENTEAFF.

The sample holds one count of this clone. The chain links TRBV7-9 to TRBJ1-5; no clear D gene. This CDR3 is built from 14 residues. Trimming pared 7 bases from V and 4 bases from J, leaving 14 bases between. Germline lookup yields CDR1 SEHNR and CDR2 FQNEAQ (reference sequence). The CDR3 region has the DNA TGTGCCAGCACCCAAGGACCGGGAAATCAGCCCCAGCATTTT. Protein product: CASTQGPGNQPQHF.

The chain carries TRBV2 and TRBJ2-6; D remains ambiguous. The CDR3 has 12 amino acids. Germline V lookup: CDR1 SNHLY, CDR2 FYNNEI. V was clipped by 4 bases and J by 7 bases, with 5 bases between them. Here the CDR3 reads CASSVPANVLTF. DNA for the CDR3: TGTGCCAGCAGTGTTCCCGCCAACGTCCTGACTTTC.

This chain joins TRBV4-1 and TRBJ2-5, with TRBD1 matching 10 bases. The CDR3 length is 15 residues. Germline V lookup: CDR1 MGHRA, CDR2 YSYEKL. V lost 3 bases, J lost 5 bases, and 6 bases stayed unmatched. This CDR3 reads CASSQATGGWETQYF. The CDR3 nucleotides are TGCGCCAGCAGCCAGGCGACAGGGGGCTGGGAGACCCAGTACTTC.

The chain has TRBV28 and TRBJ2-3; 9 bases map to TRBD2. There are 14 residues in the CDR3. Trimming cost V 6 bases and J 1 base; bases outside gene matches: 2. Per germline, CDR1 MDHEN and CDR2 SYDVKM. CDR3 amino acids: CASRRLAGTDTQYF. The CDR3 DNA follows: TGTGCCAGCAGACGACTAGCGGGCACAGATACGCAGTATTTT. Using reference TRBV28 and TRBJ2-3 for the parts outside the CDR3, the full variable domain is DVKVTQSSRYLVKRTGEKVFLECVQDMDHENMFWYRQDPGLGLRLIYFSYDVKMKEKGDIPEGYSVSREKKERFSLILESASTNQTSMYLCASRRLAGTDTQYFGPGTRLTVL.

This chain connects TRBV21-1 to TRBJ2-7; the table calls TRBD1, which could not be checked here. TRBV21-1 is marked as a pseudogene. This CDR3 has 16 residues. The CDR3, as DNA: TGTGCCAGCAGCCCCCGAAAGGGGACAGGGGGTTCCGAGCAGTACTTC. It yields the protein CASSPRKGTGGSEQYF.

The chain is built from TRBV27 and TRBJ2-7; D is undetermined. Per the germline V gene, CDR1 is MNHEY and CDR2 is SMNVEV (reference sequence). V lost 4 bases to trimming and J lost 6 bases, with 13 bases between them. The length of the CDR3 is 13 residues. The CDR3 loop reads CASSYLLAGEQYF. The CDR3 DNA follows: TGTGCCAGCAGTTATCTTTTAGCCGGCGAGCAGTACTTC.

CDR3 DNA sequence: TGTGCCAGCAGCCCATTGATGGGGGAATCTACCGGGGAGCTGTTTTTT. This codes for CASSPLMGESTGELFF. This chain connects TRBV7-9 to TRBJ2-2; D might be TRBD1 or TRBD2, each matching 5 bases. This CDR3 region has 16 residues. The V end was cut by 5 bases, the J end by 5 bases, with 18 bases between. CDR1 and CDR2 (germline): SEHNR, FQNEAQ (reference sequence).

The chain recombines TRBV27 with TRBJ2-3; TRBD2 matches 7 bases. With V trimmed by 0 bases and J by 3 bases, 6 bases remained unmatched. CDR3 length equals 16 residues. CDR1 and CDR2 from the germline V gene are MNHEY and SMNVEV (reference sequence). CDR3 in DNA: TGTGCCAGCAGTTTATCGGCAGCGGGAAGAACAGATACGCAGTATTTT. Residues: CASSLSAAGRTDTQYF.